A single sample is the source of the 25 T cell receptor beta chains below, sequenced in a study of blood T cells in healthy people across ages. The authors ran a second PCR of about 7 to 11 cycles using a sample-barcoded 5' primer and a J-beta primer mix. TCRdb independently ran MiXCR on the 5' RACE reads; one entry per CDR3 protein. This repertoire shows 650,000 to 1,000,000 distinct CDR3 sequences, 36% found once; its top ten account for around 13%. Specimen: blood. The receptor source for this set is a man aged 18 to 30 in good health.

This clonotype was detected a few times. This chain links TRBV5-6 with TRBJ2-3, with D perhaps TRBD1 (6 bases). The CDR3 runs 15 residues. The V and J ends lost 4 bases and 2 bases respectively, with 14 bases between them. Germline assignment: CDR1 SGHDT and CDR2 YYEEEE. CDR3 coding DNA: TGTGCCAGCAGCGTTCAGGGGTTTTCCACAGATACGCAGTATTTT. Protein: CASSVQGFSTDTQYF.

This clonotype was recorded at least ten times. CDR3 DNA sequence: TGTGCCAGCAGGGTCGGACTAGCGGTAAACAATGAGCAGTTCTTC. The encoded protein is CASRVGLAVNNEQFF. The V gene is TRBV12-3 or TRBV12-4, the J gene TRBJ2-1; 10 nucleotides match TRBD2. This CDR3 comprises 15 residues. With V trimmed by 6 bases and J by 5 bases, 7 bases remained unmatched.

Ten or more counts support this clonotype. The chain links TRBV12-3 or TRBV12-4 to TRBJ2-7, with a possible D match to TRBD1 (6 bases). CDR3 length: 13 residues. V gave up 6 bases and J gave up 0 bases, with 9 bases separating them. The CDR3 here is CASSRDTSYEQYF. The CDR3 DNA reads as TGTGCCAGCAGCCGGGACACCTCCTACGAGCAGTACTTC.

This rearrangement joins TRBV2 to TRBJ2-1, with 7 bases matching TRBD2. The germline V gene encodes CDR1 SNHLY and CDR2 FYNNEI. The CDR3 spans 14 residues. Losses at the gene ends were 4 bases for V and 6 bases for J; bases not matched to a gene: 6. CDR3 residues: CASSVGGVVNEQFF. The CDR3 bases are TGTGCCAGCAGTGTGGGAGGGGTGGTCAATGAGCAGTTCTTC.

The V gene is TRBV4-2, the J gene TRBJ2-5, with D possibly TRBD2 on 6 matching bases. Germline V CDR1 and CDR2: LGHNA, YNFKEQ. The CDR3 spans 15 residues. The V end lost 7 bases, the J end lost 1 base, and 16 bases lay between the germline ends. The CDR3 spells CASTKTSSSQETQYF. CDR3 DNA: TGTGCCAGCACCAAGACTAGTTCTAGCCAAGAGACCCAGTACTTC.

In its sample, this clonotype was seen a few times. This rearrangement joins TRBV12-5 to TRBJ2-7, with D perhaps TRBD2 (6 bases). The CDR3 totals 15 residues. CDR1 and CDR2 from the germline V gene are LGHNT and FRNRAP. The V end was cut by 6 bases, the J end by 2 bases, with 17 bases between. This CDR3 reads CASGLTGTPTYEQYF. The CDR3 DNA is TGTGCTAGTGGCCTTACGGGGACTCCGACCTACGAGCAGTACTTC.

This clonotype was detected many times. The gene calls are TRBV6-1 and TRBJ2-3; weak D call: TRBD2 (7 bases). The CDR3 has 14 residues. Germline assignment: CDR1 MNHNS and CDR2 SASEGT. V was cut by 2 bases and J by 5 bases, with 11 bases left in between. The CDR3 is CASSERGGGDTQYF. CDR3 coding DNA: TGTGCCAGCAGTGAAAGGGGAGGGGGAGATACGCAGTATTTT.

This clonotype was seen many times. This chain links TRBV24-1 with TRBJ2-1; tentative D call: TRBD1 (5 bases). This CDR3 has 14 residues. The V gene's germline CDR1 is KGHDR and CDR2 SFDVKD. V dropped 7 bases and J dropped 8 bases, with 17 bases sitting between them. The chain's CDR3 is CATRTAISGDEQFF. The CDR3 nucleotides are TGTGCCACCAGGACAGCAATTTCTGGGGATGAGCAGTTCTTC.

The chain has TRBV5-6 and TRBJ2-5; D might be TRBD2 (6 bases). The J call could be wrong; TRBJ2-1 is a better fit for the DNA end. The CDR3 sequence is 15 residues long. Germline V gene sequence: CDR1 SGHDT, CDR2 YYEEEE. The CDR3 region has the DNA TGTGCCAGCAGCCCGGATGCGGGAAACCAAGAGACCCAGTTCTTC. It yields the protein CASSPDAGNQETQFF.

The V gene is TRBV10-3, the J gene TRBJ2-5, with 8 bases that match TRBD2. The CDR3 totals 13 residues. The V gene end was trimmed by 11 bases and the J gene end by 5 bases; junction bases not matched to a gene: 10. CDR1 is ENHRY and CDR2 is SYGVKD in the germline V gene. The CDR3 DNA sequence: TGTGCCTCTACTAGCGGTGATGGGGAGACCCAGTACTTC. This gives the protein CASTSGDGETQYF.

This clonotype was counted at least ten times. The V gene is TRBV7-3, the J gene TRBJ2-7; 8 nucleotides match TRBD1. The length of the CDR3 is 14 residues. Germline V gene sequence: CDR1 SGHTA, CDR2 FQGTGA. J gave up 2 bases and V 5 bases, and 5 bases lay outside the gene matches. The CDR3 DNA sequence: TGTGCCAGCAGCGCATGGACAGGGACCTACGAGCAGTACTTC. It codes for CASSAWTGTYEQYF.

The rearrangement uses TRBV28 and TRBJ2-1; D might be TRBD2 (6 bases). CDR3 size: 13 residues. V lost 7 bases, J lost 2 bases, and 9 bases lay in between. The germline V gene encodes CDR1 MDHEN and CDR2 SYDVKM. The CDR3 sequence is CASITGAYNEQFF. The CDR3 DNA reads TGTGCCAGCATCACGGGGGCCTACAATGAGCAGTTCTTC.

Only a few counts were recorded for this clonotype. The genes are TRBV20-1 and TRBJ1-4; 9 positions match TRBD1. The length of the CDR3 is 14 residues. Germline-derived CDR1 and CDR2 are DFQATT and SNEGSKA (reference sequence). The CDR3 DNA is TGCAGCCCATCCAGGGACAGGGAAAATGAAAAACTGTTTTTT. Amino acid sequence: CSPSRDRENEKLFF.

A remark on this clonotype: This may arise from a read error, as a much more abundant clone is one base away. The chain uses TRBV7-2 and TRBJ2-7; D is unresolved. CDR1 and CDR2 (germline): SGHTA, FQGNSA. The CDR3 is made up of 13 amino acids. V lost 5 bases and J lost 5, with 13 bases in between. CDR3 coding DNA: TGTGCCAGCAGCGTAGGACGGGTTAACGAGCAGTACTTC. Its translation: CASSVGRVNEQYF.

A remark on this clonotype: A read error may account for a junction end that differs from germline. The V call is TRBV7-2, the J call TRBJ2-4; 7 positions agree with TRBD1. The J call could be wrong; TRBJ2-7 is a better fit for the DNA end. The germline gives CDR1 SGHTA, CDR2 FQGNSA. This CDR3 is built from 14 residues. CDR3 coding DNA: TGTGCCAGCAGCGTAGCGCCACAGGGGTACGAGCAGTACTTC. Protein sequence: CASSVAPQGYEQYF.

A few counts support this clonotype. The rearrangement uses TRBV25-1 and TRBJ2-3, with 11 bases fitting TRBD2. The germline V gene has CDR1 MGHDK and CDR2 SYGVNS. This CDR3 has 16 amino acids. Trimming removed 0 bases from V and 2 bases from J; junction bases left unmatched: 1. CDR3 in amino acids: CASSEYSGGDTDTQYF. DNA for the CDR3: TGTGCCAGCAGTGAATATAGCGGGGGGGACACAGATACGCAGTATTTT.

The rearrangement joins TRBV4-3 to TRBJ2-3; the D gene could be TRBD1 or TRBD2 (5 bases each). This CDR3 contains 14 residues. CDR1 and CDR2 (germline): LGHNA, YSLEER. V was cut by 0 bases and J by 6 bases, with 10 bases left in between. The CDR3 DNA reads as TGCGCCAGCAGCCAAGAGCTGGGGGTTGATACGCAGTATTTT. Translation: CASSQELGVDTQYF.

The chain uses TRBV6-2 or TRBV6-3 and TRBJ2-5, with D perhaps assigned TRBD1 or TRBD2 (5 bases each). Looked up from germline, CDR1 is MNHEY and CDR2 is SVGEGT. The V and J ends lost 5 bases and 1 base respectively, with 11 bases between them. This CDR3 has 14 amino acids. CDR3 protein: CASSTRDVQETQYF. CDR3 DNA: TGTGCCAGCAGTACTCGGGACGTCCAAGAGACCCAGTACTTC.

Many counts were recorded for this clonotype. The V call is TRBV7-2, the J call TRBJ2-7; possible D gene TRBD2, 5 bases. V dropped 1 base and J dropped 2 bases, with 21 bases sitting between them. Germline CDR1 is SGHTA and CDR2 is FQGNSA. CDR3 length: 18 residues. CDR3 in DNA: TGTGCCAGCAGCTTAGGGGGAGTAGTAGCACCTGAGGCCTACGAGCAGTACTTC. It codes for CASSLGGVVAPEAYEQYF.

Details on this clonotype: An end of the junction does not agree with germline; a read error may underlie this. V gene TRBV9 combines with J gene TRBJ2-3; D tentatively fits TRBD1 or TRBD2 (5 bases each). Germline CDR1 SGDLS, CDR2 YYNGEE. CDR3 length: 15 residues. Here the CDR3 DNA reads TGTGCCAGCAGCTCAAGAGTGGGGGTAGCAGATACGAAGTATTTT. Amino acid sequence: CASSSRVGVADTKYF.

This clonotype was counted between two and nine times. The chain uses TRBV7-2 and TRBJ1-4; 7 bases are a match to TRBD1. The V gene end was trimmed by 1 base and the J gene end by 1 base; junction bases not matched to a gene: 3. CDR3 length: 16 residues. Looked up from germline, CDR1 is SGHTA and CDR2 is FQGNSA. CDR3 loop: CASSLEGAITNEKLFF. For the CDR3, the DNA is TGTGCCAGCAGCTTAGAGGGGGCCATAACTAATGAAAAACTGTTTTTT.

The V and J genes are TRBV7-2 and TRBJ2-3; a possible D gene is TRBD2 (5 bases). V lost 1 base and J lost 4, with 9 bases in between. The CDR3 totals 14 residues. Germline assignment: CDR1 SGHTA and CDR2 FQGNSA. The CDR3 protein is CASSLGGHADTQYF. Written as DNA, the CDR3 is TGTGCCAGCAGCTTAGGCGGGCATGCAGATACGCAGTATTTT.

This clonotype turned up a few times. This sequence joins TRBV5-1 and TRBJ2-1; 7 nucleotides align to TRBD1. CDR3 length: 14 residues. The germline gives CDR1 SGHRS, CDR2 YFSETQ. J was trimmed by 5 bases and V by 3 bases; bases with no gene match: 5. The DNA for the CDR3 is TGCGCCAGCAGCTCCTGGACAGGTCACAATGAGCAGTTCTTC. Protein: CASSSWTGHNEQFF.

The rearrangement joins TRBV15 to TRBJ2-5; 8 bases are shared with TRBD1. CDR1 LNHNV and CDR2 YYDKDF come from the germline V gene (reference sequence). CDR3 length: 15 residues. With V trimmed by 5 bases and J by 2 bases, 7 bases remained unmatched. The CDR3 DNA is TGTGCCACCAGCCGAAACAGGGGGATTCAAGAGACCCAGTACTTC. Translating gives CATSRNRGIQETQYF.

This chain connects TRBV6-5 to TRBJ1-5; no firm D call. V gave up 2 bases and J gave up 9 bases, with 17 bases separating them. This CDR3 comprises 15 residues. Germline loops: CDR1 MNHEY, CDR2 SVGAGI. Written as DNA, the CDR3 is TGTGCCAGCAGTTACGCGGCGGGAGATCCCCGGCCCCAGCATTTT. Its protein product is CASSYAAGDPRPQHF.